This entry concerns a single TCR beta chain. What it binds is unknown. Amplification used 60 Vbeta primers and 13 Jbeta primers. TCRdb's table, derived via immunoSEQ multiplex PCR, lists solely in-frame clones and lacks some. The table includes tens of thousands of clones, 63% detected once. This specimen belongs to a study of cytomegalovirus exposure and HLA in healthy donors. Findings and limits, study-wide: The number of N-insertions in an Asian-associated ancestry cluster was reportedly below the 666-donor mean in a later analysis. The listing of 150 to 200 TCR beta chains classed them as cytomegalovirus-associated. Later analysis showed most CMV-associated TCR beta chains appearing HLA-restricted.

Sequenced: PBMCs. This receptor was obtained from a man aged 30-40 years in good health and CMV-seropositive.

CDR3 DNA sequence: TGTGCCAGCAGCATACCAGCAGGGTACACTGAAGCTTTCTTT. Its translation: CASSIPAGYTEAFF. The V gene is TRBV7-9, the J gene TRBJ1-1, with D tentatively TRBD1 (5 bases). Trimming left V 5 bases short and J 3 bases short, with 13 bases between. Germline V lookup: CDR1 SEHNR, CDR2 FQNEAQ (reference sequence). The CDR3 covers 14 residues.